These T cell receptor beta chains were read from a single sample in a study of blood T cell repertoires in COVID-19. Clones were sequenced by immunoSEQ multiplex PCR, and TCRdb holds only the in-frame ones, with some missing. Of 250,000 to 300,000 clones listed, under 90% were seen once; the top ten hold about 14%. The sequencing input was PBMCs or T cells enriched from blood (not recorded which). These receptors were obtained from a man between 18 and 35 years old who had recovered from COVID-19. Both conserved end residues are part of each CDR3. A D gene is named only where the DNA matches it firmly. Only some rows state a clone size, as once, few, many or a class for expanded clones.

j_call v_call clone_size d_call cdr3_nt cdr3_aa
TRBJ2-5 TRBV18 . TRBD2 TGTGCCAGCTCATTGCGGGGGGACCTACGAGAGACCCAGTACTTC CASSLRGDLRETQYF
TRBJ1-2 TRBV11-2 once TRBD1 TGTGCCAGCAGCTTAGCCCGACAGGGCCTTTTGGATGGCTACACCTTC CASSLARQGLLDGYTF
TRBJ1-6 TRBV5-4 once . TGTGCCAGCAGCTGGGGGGAGGGAATGGGGTCACCCCTCCACTTT CASSWGEGMGSPLHF
TRBJ1-2 TRBV19 . . TGTGCCAGTAGTATTTATGGCGGAACTAACTATGGCTACACCTTC CASSIYGGTNYGYTF
TRBJ1-2 TRBV7-2 . . TGTGCCAGCAGGATCGGGGTGGACTATGGCTACACCTTC CASRIGVDYGYTF
TRBJ1-1 TRBV19 few . TGTGCCAGTAGTATCAGGGGTGGGGAAGCTTTCTTT CASSIRGGEAFF
TRBJ2-7 TRBV5-4 . TRBD2 TGTGCCAGCTATTCTCGGGAGGGTAACTCCTACGAGCAGTACTTC CASYSREGNSYEQYF
TRBJ1-2 TRBV28 . . TGTGCCAGCAGTTTAGGGGCGGGAGGGAGCTATGGCTACACCTTC CASSLGAGGSYGYTF
TRBJ2-2 TRBV4-1 . . TGCGCCAGCAGCCAAGGGCCCCAGGACACCGGGGAGCTGTTTTTT CASSQGPQDTGELFF
TRBJ1-5 TRBV19 . TRBD1 TGTGCCAGTAGTAGCAGGGGGATTAGCAATCAGCCCCAGCATTTT CASSSRGISNQPQHF
TRBJ2-1 TRBV4-1 once TRBD2 TGCGCCAGCAGCCAAGTTACAGCGGGAGTCGTGGACAATGAGCAGTTCTTC CASSQVTAGVVDNEQFF